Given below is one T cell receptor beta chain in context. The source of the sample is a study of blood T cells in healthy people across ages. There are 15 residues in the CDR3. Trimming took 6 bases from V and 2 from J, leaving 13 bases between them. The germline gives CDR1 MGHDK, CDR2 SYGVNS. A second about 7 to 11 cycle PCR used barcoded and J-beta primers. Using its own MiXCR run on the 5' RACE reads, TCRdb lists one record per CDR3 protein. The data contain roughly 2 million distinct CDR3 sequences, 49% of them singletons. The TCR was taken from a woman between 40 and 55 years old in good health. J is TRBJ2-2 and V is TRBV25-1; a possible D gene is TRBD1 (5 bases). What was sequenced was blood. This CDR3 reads CASSPAGPNTGELFF. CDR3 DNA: TGTGCCAGCAGCCCGGCAGGGCCCAACACCGGGGAGCTGTTTTTT.